This T cell receptor (beta chain) comes out of a study of neurological immune-mediated disorders. Synthesis of cDNA was performed by 5'RACE using 10-nucleotide random UMIs. TCRdb processed the 5' RACE reads anew with MiXCR; each CDR3 protein has one entry. The sample shows approximately 40,000 distinct CDR3 sequences, approximately 4.2% of them seen only once. The sample consisted of PBMCs. The TCR was taken from a man under 40 with multiple sclerosis.

CDR3 protein: CASRLKLGNQPQHF. The CDR3 DNA is TGTGCCAGCAGATTAAAGTTAGGGAATCAGCCCCAGCATTTT. The chain is built from TRBV6-5 and TRBJ1-5; D call uncertain. The CDR3 has 14 amino acids. The germline V and J ends were trimmed by 6 bases and 4 bases, with 13 bases remaining between them. The V gene's germline CDR1 is MNHEY and CDR2 SVGAGI.